This T cell receptor beta chain was recorded in a study of molecular identifiers for immune sequencing clone quantification. Overall study results and limits: In CMV-specific effectors, clones above 20 copies held over 99% of molecules; naive, under 1%. Spiked-in Jurkat TCR RNA corresponding to one cell was reported as detectable against approximately 930,000 naive cells.

Germline CDR1 reads LNHDA; CDR2 reads SQIVND (reference sequence). The length of the CDR3 is 14 residues. V trimming: 8 bases; J trimming: 0 bases; junction bases outside the gene matches: 4. This clonotype was counted a few times. The antigen remains undetermined. Sorting was used to obtain naive CD8 T cells (CD8+CD4-CCR7+CD45RA+). Previously described methods and listed TCR primers were employed for the bulk TCR libraries. From the PCR reads, TCRdb called clonotypes with MiXCR, one entry per CDR3 protein. The data contain approximately 550,000 distinct CDR3 sequences, around 25% of them seen just once; the ten biggest clones take up around 0.76%.

The rearrangement joins TRBV19 to TRBJ2-7; TRBD2 matches at 10 bases. The sequence was obtained from a human donor in good health. Some libraries in this study had Jurkat cell RNA spiked in. The specimen sequenced was naive CD8+ T cells from blood, with Jurkat cell RNA spiked in. Subset reported: FACS-sorted CD8+CD4-CCR7+CD45RA+ naive T cells. The CDR3 nucleotides read TGTGCCAGTCGGACTAGCGGTCTCTCCTACGAGCAGTACTTC. This codes for CASRTSGLSYEQYF.